Listed below are T cell receptor beta chains from one sample, sequenced in a study of vaccination and CD4 T cells after COVID-19. TCRdb processed the PCR reads anew with MiXCR; each CDR3 protein has one entry. The profile shows 6,500 to 9,000 distinct CDR3 sequences, about 36% of them singletons. These receptors' targets are unknown. Sequences were obtained from CD4+ T cells from blood, cultured in vitro. The receptors come from a human donor in good health. Each CDR3 is given with its conserved first and last residue. A D gene is named only where the DNA matches it firmly. Rows may omit the clone size; those that give it use once, few, many or a size class.

j_gene: TRBJ1-1; abundance: NA; d_gene: NA; v_gene: TRBV5-1; CDR3aa: CASSFSLQGGTEAFF; CDR3nt: TGCGCCAGCAGCTTTAGTCTACAGGGTGGGACTGAAGCTTTCTTT
j_gene: TRBJ1-1; abundance: NA; d_gene: NA; v_gene: TRBV12-3/TRBV12-4; CDR3aa: CASSSGGTMNTEAFF; CDR3nt: TGTGCCAGCAGTTCGGGCGGGACTATGAACACTGAAGCTTTCTTT
j_gene: TRBJ1-2; abundance: few; d_gene: NA; v_gene: TRBV2; CDR3aa: CASTLAEKGYTF; CDR3nt: TGTGCCAGCACCCTAGCGGAGAAGGGCTACACCTTC
j_gene: TRBJ1-1; abundance: NA; d_gene: TRBD1; v_gene: TRBV11-2; CDR3aa: CASSGTDRGGSAFF; CDR3nt: TGTGCCAGCAGCGGAACCGACAGGGGAGGATCGGCTTTCTTT
j_gene: TRBJ2-7; abundance: few; d_gene: NA; v_gene: TRBV6-5; CDR3aa: CASSYEGYLMGEQYF; CDR3nt: TGTGCCAGCAGTTACGAGGGCTATCTGATGGGCGAGCAGTACTTC
j_gene: TRBJ2-7; abundance: few; d_gene: TRBD2; v_gene: TRBV20-1; CDR3aa: CSARKAGGGEQYF; CDR3nt: TGCAGTGCTAGAAAAGCGGGGGGCGGCGAGCAGTACTTC
j_gene: TRBJ1-2; abundance: once; d_gene: NA; v_gene: TRBV12-3/TRBV12-4; CDR3aa: CASSLGQGHNYGYTF; CDR3nt: TGTGCCAGCAGTTTGGGGCAGGGGCATAACTATGGCTACACCTTC
j_gene: TRBJ1-2; abundance: NA; d_gene: NA; v_gene: TRBV5-1; CDR3aa: CASSLSDHDYGYTF; CDR3nt: TGCGCCAGCAGCTTGTCCGACCACGACTATGGCTACACCTTC
j_gene: TRBJ2-5; abundance: NA; d_gene: NA; v_gene: TRBV12-5; CDR3aa: CASGPPGLTGQETQYF; CDR3nt: TGTGCTAGTGGTCCCCCCGGCTTGACAGGACAAGAGACCCAGTACTTC
j_gene: TRBJ2-5; abundance: NA; d_gene: TRBD1; v_gene: TRBV5-1; CDR3aa: CASSLQGALETQYF; CDR3nt: TGCGCCAGCAGCCTACAGGGGGCATTGGAGACCCAGTACTTC
j_gene: TRBJ2-2; abundance: few; d_gene: TRBD1; v_gene: TRBV6-1; CDR3aa: CASSQDREVGELFF; CDR3nt: TGTGCCAGCAGTCAAGACAGGGAAGTCGGGGAGCTGTTTTTT
j_gene: TRBJ1-6; abundance: few; d_gene: NA; v_gene: TRBV19; CDR3aa: CASSRDYNSPLHF; CDR3nt: TGTGCCAGTAGCCGGGACTATAATTCACCCCTCCACTTT
j_gene: TRBJ2-1; abundance: NA; d_gene: NA; v_gene: TRBV20-1; CDR3aa: CSARPTEFIEQFF; CDR3nt: TGCAGTGCTAGACCGACGGAGTTTATTGAGCAGTTCTTC
j_gene: TRBJ2-6; abundance: once; d_gene: NA; v_gene: TRBV7-3; CDR3aa: CATHAGKEAGANVLTF; CDR3nt: TGTGCCACCCATGCAGGGAAAGAGGCTGGGGCCAACGTCCTGACTTTC
j_gene: TRBJ1-1; abundance: NA; d_gene: TRBD1; v_gene: TRBV20-1; CDR3aa: CSASRPGGTEAFF; CDR3nt: TGCAGTGCTAGCCGGCCAGGGGGAACTGAAGCTTTCTTT
j_gene: TRBJ1-1; abundance: NA; d_gene: NA; v_gene: TRBV15; CDR3aa: CATSRAGHPDTEAFF; CDR3nt: TGTGCCACCAGCAGGGCGGGACACCCGGACACTGAAGCTTTCTTT
j_gene: TRBJ2-1; abundance: few; d_gene: TRBD2; v_gene: TRBV7-6; CDR3aa: CASSPRTSGFYNEQFF; CDR3nt: TGTGCCAGCAGCCCACGGACTAGCGGATTCTACAATGAGCAGTTCTTC
j_gene: TRBJ2-7; abundance: NA; d_gene: TRBD1; v_gene: TRBV18; CDR3aa: CASSPLPGQGESYEQYF; CDR3nt: TGTGCCAGCTCACCACTTCCGGGACAGGGGGAATCCTACGAGCAGTACTTC
j_gene: TRBJ2-1; abundance: NA; d_gene: NA; v_gene: TRBV20-1; CDR3aa: CSARDPLRGGRSEQFF; CDR3nt: TGCAGTGCTAGAGATCCCTTAAGGGGGGGCCGTAGTGAGCAGTTCTTC
j_gene: TRBJ2-3; abundance: NA; d_gene: NA; v_gene: TRBV6-5; CDR3aa: CASSYSWTDPRTPATDTQYF; CDR3nt: TGTGCCAGCAGTTACTCGTGGACGGACCCGAGGACTCCGGCCACAGATACGCAGTATTTT
j_gene: TRBJ1-1; abundance: NA; d_gene: TRBD1; v_gene: TRBV19; CDR3aa: CASSIGDREAEAFF; CDR3nt: TGTGCCAGTAGTATAGGGGACAGGGAAGCTGAAGCTTTCTTT
j_gene: TRBJ2-2; abundance: few; d_gene: NA; v_gene: TRBV6-4; CDR3aa: CASSDYAAGELFF; CDR3nt: TGTGCCAGCAGTGACTACGCAGCCGGGGAGCTGTTTTTT
j_gene: TRBJ2-2; abundance: few; d_gene: NA; v_gene: TRBV6-1; CDR3aa: CASSLRTSNTGELFF; CDR3nt: TGTGCCAGCAGCCTCCGGACCTCGAACACCGGGGAGCTGTTTTTT
j_gene: TRBJ2-2; abundance: few; d_gene: NA; v_gene: TRBV20-1; CDR3aa: CSAAAVTGNTGELFF; CDR3nt: TGCAGTGCTGCCGCTGTTACAGGGAACACCGGGGAGCTGTTTTTT
j_gene: TRBJ1-3; abundance: NA; d_gene: TRBD1; v_gene: TRBV10-1; CDR3aa: CASSPGQDGDTIYF; CDR3nt: TGCGCCAGCAGTCCCGGACAGGACGGGGACACCATATATTTT
j_gene: TRBJ2-3; abundance: few; d_gene: TRBD2; v_gene: TRBV6-4; CDR3aa: CASSETAGGADTQYF; CDR3nt: TGTGCCAGCAGTGAAACGGCGGGGGGCGCAGATACGCAGTATTTT
j_gene: TRBJ1-1; abundance: few; d_gene: NA; v_gene: TRBV10-3; CDR3aa: CAISGTAIMNTEAFF; CDR3nt: TGTGCCATCAGTGGCACAGCAATCATGAACACTGAAGCTTTCTTT
j_gene: TRBJ2-7; abundance: few; d_gene: NA; v_gene: TRBV5-4; CDR3aa: CASSPGLPGSYEQYF; CDR3nt: TGTGCCAGCAGCCCTGGACTCCCCGGGAGCTACGAGCAGTACTTC
j_gene: TRBJ2-3; abundance: NA; d_gene: NA; v_gene: TRBV5-1; CDR3aa: CASSYPGDGDTQYF; CDR3nt: TGCGCCAGCAGCTATCCGGGGGACGGCGATACGCAGTATTTT
j_gene: TRBJ1-1; abundance: few; d_gene: NA; v_gene: TRBV6-1; CDR3aa: CASSANREILNTEAFF; CDR3nt: TGTGCCAGCAGTGCTAACAGGGAAATTCTGAACACTGAAGCTTTCTTT
j_gene: TRBJ1-1; abundance: few; d_gene: NA; v_gene: TRBV20-1; CDR3aa: CSARGSQSSTAFF; CDR3nt: TGCAGTGCTAGAGGGAGTCAAAGCAGCACAGCTTTCTTT
j_gene: TRBJ1-1; abundance: NA; d_gene: TRBD1; v_gene: TRBV6-1; CDR3aa: CASREGQDTEAFF; CDR3nt: TGTGCCAGCAGGGAGGGACAGGACACTGAAGCTTTCTTT
j_gene: TRBJ1-1; abundance: NA; d_gene: TRBD1; v_gene: TRBV27; CDR3aa: CASTPGQGDMNTEAFF; CDR3nt: TGTGCCAGCACACCGGGACAGGGTGACATGAACACTGAAGCTTTCTTT
j_gene: TRBJ1-1; abundance: few; d_gene: TRBD1; v_gene: TRBV20-1; CDR3aa: CSATVPTGGEAFF; CDR3nt: TGCAGTGCTACCGTACCGACAGGGGGCGAAGCTTTCTTT
j_gene: TRBJ2-5; abundance: NA; d_gene: TRBD1; v_gene: TRBV19; CDR3aa: CASSPTGGQETQYF; CDR3nt: TGTGCCAGTAGTCCGACAGGGGGCCAAGAGACCCAGTACTTC
j_gene: TRBJ2-5; abundance: NA; d_gene: TRBD2; v_gene: TRBV10-3; CDR3aa: CAMAAGGGVGETQYF; CDR3nt: TGTGCCATGGCCGCGGGCGGGGGGGTTGGAGAGACCCAGTACTTC
j_gene: TRBJ1-5; abundance: NA; d_gene: NA; v_gene: TRBV2; CDR3aa: CASSSDGNQPQHF; CDR3nt: TGTGCCAGCAGTTCCGATGGGAATCAGCCCCAGCATTTT
j_gene: TRBJ1-5; abundance: NA; d_gene: NA; v_gene: TRBV6-5; CDR3aa: CASSYSGMQPQHF; CDR3nt: TGTGCCAGCAGTTATTCGGGTATGCAGCCCCAGCATTTT
j_gene: TRBJ1-5; abundance: few; d_gene: TRBD1; v_gene: TRBV14; CDR3aa: CASSQGTGANQPQHF; CDR3nt: TGTGCCAGCAGCCAAGGGACAGGGGCCAATCAGCCCCAGCATTTT
j_gene: TRBJ2-2; abundance: once; d_gene: TRBD1; v_gene: TRBV6-5; CDR3aa: CASSYYDRGDTGELFF; CDR3nt: TGTGCCAGCAGTTACTACGACAGGGGAGATACCGGGGAGCTGTTTTTT
j_gene: TRBJ1-3; abundance: NA; d_gene: NA; v_gene: TRBV20-1; CDR3aa: CSAAGQGGSGNTIYF; CDR3nt: TGCAGTGCCGCTGGACAAGGGGGTTCTGGAAACACCATATATTTT
j_gene: TRBJ1-6; abundance: NA; d_gene: NA; v_gene: TRBV19; CDR3aa: CASRERTDNSPLHF; CDR3nt: TGTGCCAGTAGGGAGAGGACAGATAATTCACCCCTCCACTTT
j_gene: TRBJ1-2; abundance: few; d_gene: NA; v_gene: TRBV20-1; CDR3aa: CSASRTDYGYTF; CDR3nt: TGCAGTGCTTCCCGGACAGACTATGGCTACACCTTC
j_gene: TRBJ1-1; abundance: NA; d_gene: NA; v_gene: TRBV11-2; CDR3aa: CASTPIRGSTEAFF; CDR3nt: TGTGCCAGCACCCCCATCCGTGGGAGCACTGAAGCTTTCTTT
j_gene: TRBJ2-3; abundance: few; d_gene: TRBD2; v_gene: TRBV7-3; CDR3aa: CASSLTRGGVTDTQYF; CDR3nt: TGTGCCAGCAGCTTAACCCGCGGGGGGGTGACAGATACGCAGTATTTT
j_gene: TRBJ2-2; abundance: few; d_gene: TRBD1; v_gene: TRBV28; CDR3aa: CASSSGGFTGELFF; CDR3nt: TGTGCCAGCAGTTCAGGGGGCTTTACCGGGGAGCTGTTTTTT
j_gene: TRBJ1-1; abundance: few; d_gene: NA; v_gene: TRBV6-1; CDR3aa: CASSEGLRGEAFF; CDR3nt: TGTGCCAGCAGTGAAGGCCTCAGGGGAGAAGCTTTCTTT
j_gene: TRBJ2-1; abundance: once; d_gene: TRBD1; v_gene: TRBV25-1; CDR3aa: CASSERGDRSPYNEQFF; CDR3nt: TGTGCCAGCAGTGAGAGAGGGGACAGGTCACCCTACAATGAGCAGTTCTTC